The T cell receptor beta chain described here comes from a study of OX40 agonist ivuxolimab in advanced cancers. Germline CDR1 is SEHNR and CDR2 is FQNEAQ (reference sequence). The CDR3 has 14 residues. Sequencing used immunoSEQ multiplex PCR; TCRdb keeps in-frame clones, though not all of them. The sample comprises under 95,000 clones, about 90% of which are singletons, and 8% to 9.5% rests with the top ten. Systemic immunosuppression or a history of autoimmune disease excluded patients. The starting material was CD4+ or CD8+ T cells sorted from blood, obtained in a trial of the OX40 agonist ivuxolimab. The J gene is TRBJ2-5, the V gene TRBV7-9, with D maybe TRBD1 (6 bases). With the DNA end fitting TRBJ2-7 better, the J assignment may be wrong. The source is an adult with an advanced solid tumor such as melanoma, head and neck, liver or kidney cancer. CDR3 coding DNA: TGTGCCAGCAGCCCGCGACAGGCAACCTACGAGCAGTACTTC. This encodes CASSPRQATYEQYF.